The source of this TCR beta chain is a study of blood T cell repertoires in COVID-19. Study context: The origin of the acute and convalescent COVID-19 samples was the United States, Italy and Spain. The cDNA or gDNA used as material had been derived from T cells, B-cell-depleted T cells, or PBMCs.

Per the study methods: The assay estimated nucleated cells by amplifying reference gene primers. Here immunoSEQ multiplex PCR was the method, and the copy in TCRdb shows in-frame clones only, minus some. V and J calls and clone size are those listed in that table; D and trimming were worked out from the DNA. The sample shows about 250,000 clones, 90% of them seen only once. The CDR3 contains 14 residues. CDR1 and CDR2 (germline): SGHTA, FQGNSA. Trimming shortened V by 5 bases and J by 0 bases, and 9 bases separated the two germline ends. This clonotype was sampled from an older woman with COVID-19, enrolled during active disease. The material sequenced was peripheral blood. This chain connects TRBV7-2 to TRBJ2-3; possibly TRBD1 for D (5 bases). For the CDR3, the DNA is TGTGCCAGCAGCAGGGGTCTCAGCACAGATACGCAGTATTTT. Translated: CASSRGLSTDTQYF.